Listed below are T cell receptor beta chains from one sample, sequenced in a study of cytotoxic CD8 clonotypes in ibrutinib-treated CLL. The data were produced by immunoSEQ multiplex PCR, yet TCRdb's version contains in-frame clones alone and is incomplete. Of over 65,000 clones listed, around 68% are singletons. The material was PBMCs, obtained after 12 months of ibrutinib treatment. The receptors shown here come from a human donor with chronic lymphocytic leukemia. Both conserved end residues are trimmed from each CDR3. Each record gives: D gene, CDR3 length, clone size, V gene, J gene, CDR3 protein. The D gene is left open where the match is weak. Part of the rows lack a size; the others show once, few, many or a class for expanded clones.

NA	10	NA	TRBV18	TRBJ1-2	ASSPGESSYT
NA	10	NA	TRBV5-6	TRBJ1-1	ASSLRGTEAF
NA	11	few	TRBV2	TRBJ2-7	ASSTGTTYEQY
NA	11	few	TRBV19	TRBJ1-2	ASSIGGSYGYT
NA	10	NA	TRBV28	TRBJ2-7	ASSPQLWEQY
NA	11	few	TRBV6-5	TRBJ2-7	ASSSGVGYEQY
TRBD1	13	NA	TRBV18	TRBJ1-4	ASSLGQVLNEKLF
TRBD2	14	NA	TRBV25-1	TRBJ2-2	ASSGRGAANTGELF
NA	12	NA	TRBV7-2	TRBJ2-7	ASSPYRSTYEQY
TRBD1	12	NA	TRBV6-6	TRBJ1-2	ASSARGQGYGYT
NA	12	NA	TRBV2	TRBJ1-6	ASSDRTANSPLH
TRBD1	16	NA	TRBV27	TRBJ1-6	ASTPSGQGADRDSPLH
TRBD1	12	NA	TRBV6-5	TRBJ1-2	ATHPGQNLYGYT
NA	12	NA	TRBV5-6	TRBJ1-2	ASRRAGTNYGYT
TRBD2	13	NA	TRBV30	TRBJ2-3	AWSVRRGGPDTQY
TRBD2	14	NA	TRBV2	TRBJ2-3	ASSTRAGSSTDTQY
NA	16	NA	TRBV11-3	TRBJ2-2	ASSPDSRTVTHTGELF
TRBD1	13	NA	TRBV9	TRBJ2-1	ASSVATGPDGEQF
TRBD1	12	NA	TRBV6-5	TRBJ1-1	ASREDRVVTEAF
NA	13	NA	TRBV30	TRBJ1-1	AWSFWVHPGTEAF
NA	10	NA	TRBV29-1	TRBJ2-1	SVEGLGNEQF
NA	12	NA	TRBV6-6	TRBJ1-5	ASSGGGINQPQH
NA	12	few	TRBV30	TRBJ1-5	AWSVGGSNQPQH
TRBD2	11	NA	TRBV29-1	TRBJ2-1	SQIGLEYNEQF
TRBD1	14	NA	TRBV7-2	TRBJ2-3	ASSRYVGQGADTQY
TRBD1	14	NA	TRBV9	TRBJ2-5	ASSTQDRGVRETQY
TRBD1	13	once	TRBV19	TRBJ2-5	ASSTGQGGSETQY